This T cell receptor (beta chain) comes out of a study of beta chain features in type 1 diabetes. Across the whole study: No age, gender or cell yield differences were seen between patients and healthy donors.

The sample holds a few counts of this clone. Its antigen remains unknown. The CDR3 runs to 15 residues. Trimming took off 1 base at V and 9 bases at J, with 19 bases between the two ends. Germline CDR1 reads MGHRA; CDR2 reads YSYEKL. The study reverse transcribed the entire isolated RNA, so it sequenced expressed TCRB transcripts. TCRdb's copy holds only in-frame clones and misses some; the assay was immunoSEQ multiplex PCR. The sample has 130,000 to 150,000 clones; 10% to 15% are singletons. The study, taken as a whole, reports: Moderately but significantly shorter TCRB CDR3s were found in Type 1 diabetes patients in all four CD4+ subsets. Cells carrying high TCR expression could end up over-represented when cDNA is sequenced. These data did not resolve whether HLA type affects TCRB rearrangement.

The V call is TRBV4-1, the J call TRBJ2-7, with D tentatively TRBD1 (5 bases). This receptor was obtained from a man younger than 30 with type 1 diabetes. The source material was central memory CD4+ T cells from blood. CDR3 nucleotide sequence: TGCGCCAGCAGCCAAGGTTGGGGCACGGCCGCCCCGCAGTACTTC. Amino acids: CASSQGWGTAAPQYF.